A selection of T cell receptor beta chains follows, all from one sample in a study of tumor and adjacent non-tumor tissue in lung cancer. MiXCR was run by TCRdb on the multiplex PCR reads, yielding one entry per CDR3 protein. Among some 77,000 distinct CDR3 sequences listed, 65% to 75% were seen once. Sample: lung tumor tissue. The source is a woman between 70 and 85 years old with non-small cell lung cancer. Both conserved end residues are part of each CDR3. A D gene is named only where the DNA matches it firmly. Not every row has a clone size; where given, it reads once, few, many or a size class.

.,TRBV7-9,TRBJ1-1,.,TGTGTCAGCAGCCTACAGGCGAACACTGAAGCTTTCTTT,CVSSLQANTEAFF
.,TRBV29-1,TRBJ1-6,.,TGCAGTGATGGAGAGGATTTGGATTCACCCCTCCACTTT,CSDGEDLDSPLHF
.,TRBV12-3/TRBV12-4,TRBJ2-3,.,TGTGCTAACAGTTTAGCGATCCGCACAGATATGCAGTATTTT,CANSLAIRTDMQYF
.,TRBV28,TRBJ1-2,.,TGTGTCAGGAGCCTTCAGGGGTCCCACTATGGCTACACCTTC,CVRSLQGSHYGYTF
TRBD2,TRBV11-1,TRBJ2-1,.,TGTGCCAGCAGCTTATCGCCTAGCGGGAGTAGCTATGAGCAGTTCTTC,CASSLSPSGSSYEQFF
.,TRBV5-5,TRBJ1-1,.,TGTGTCAGCAGCTTGGATCCAGGGGAGTACACTGAAGCTTTCTTT,CVSSLDPGEYTEAFF
TRBD2,TRBV7-9,TRBJ2-5,.,TGTGTCAGCAGCTTCACCGGGACTAGGAATTACGAGACCCAGTACTTC,CVSSFTGTRNYETQYF
.,TRBV11-2,TRBJ2-1,once,TGTGCCAGCGGCAGGACATCCTGGACTAACGGTGAGCAGTTCTTT,CASGRTSWTNGEQFF
TRBD2,TRBV6-1,TRBJ2-1,.,TGTGCCAGCAAGATCCGGGGACTAGCGCCGGCCGGCGCCTACAATGAGCAGTTCTTC,CASKIRGLAPAGAYNEQFF
.,TRBV29-1,TRBJ2-7,.,TGCAGTGTGGCGATAGGGTCCTCCTACGAGCAGTACTTC,CSVAIGSSYEQYF
.,TRBV29-1,TRBJ2-7,.,TGCAACGTTGCGTTAGCTTGGTCCTACGAGCAGTATTTC,CNVALAWSYEQYF
TRBD2,TRBV11-2,TRBJ2-3,.,TGTGCCAGCAGTTTCACTAGCGGTACCACAGATATGCAGTATTTT,CASSFTSGTTDMQYF
TRBD2,TRBV5-4,TRBJ2-7,.,TGTGCCAACAGCTTGGAGATAGCGGGATCCACATCCTACGAGCAGTACTTC,CANSLEIAGSTSYEQYF
.,TRBV28,TRBJ2-7,.,TGTGCCAGCAGTTTACAGGAGCCCGACTACGAGCAGTACTTC,CASSLQEPDYEQYF
.,TRBV29-1,TRBJ2-1,.,TGCAGCCTTGGACGGGAGTCGATCGGTGAGCAGTTCTTC,CSLGRESIGEQFF
.,TRBV6-7,TRBJ1-5,.,TGTGCCAGCAGTTCCGACGGTGATAGCATTCAGCCCCAGCATTTT,CASSSDGDSIQPQHF
.,TRBV12-3/TRBV12-4,TRBJ1-6,many,TGTGCCAGCAGTTTAACCTGGGAGAATAATTCACCCCTCCACTTT,CASSLTWENNSPLHF
.,TRBV29-1,TRBJ1-2,.,TGCAGCGCCCAAGGGGGAGTCCAGCTAAGGGGCTACACCTTC,CSAQGGVQLRGYTF
.,TRBV12-3/TRBV12-4,TRBJ2-3,medium-sized,TGTGCCAGCAGTTTAGCGATCCGCACAGATACGCAGTATTTT,CASSLAIRTDTQYF
TRBD1,TRBV12-3/TRBV12-4,TRBJ2-5,many,TGTGCCAGCAGTTTAAGGCAGGGGGCGTTCGTGGAGACCCAGTACTTC,CASSLRQGAFVETQYF
.,TRBV7-8,TRBJ2-7,many,TGTGCCAGCAGCTTAGGTGTGGGCTCCTACGAGCAGTACTTC,CASSLGVGSYEQYF
.,TRBV10-2,TRBJ2-1,medium-sized,TGCGCCAGCAAAGCGGACCTGAGGTACAATGAGCAGTTCTTC,CASKADLRYNEQFF
.,TRBV29-1,TRBJ2-3,.,TGCAGCGCGTCCCTTTTCACAGATAAGCAGTATTTT,CSASLFTDKQYF
TRBD2,TRBV20-1,TRBJ2-3,many,TGCAGTGCTACATCTGAGGGACTAGCGGGGAGCACAGATACGCAGTATTTT,CSATSEGLAGSTDTQYF
.,TRBV2,TRBJ2-7,.,TGTGCCAGCGAGCAGGACACAAGTATCTACGAGCAGTACTTC,CASEQDTSIYEQYF